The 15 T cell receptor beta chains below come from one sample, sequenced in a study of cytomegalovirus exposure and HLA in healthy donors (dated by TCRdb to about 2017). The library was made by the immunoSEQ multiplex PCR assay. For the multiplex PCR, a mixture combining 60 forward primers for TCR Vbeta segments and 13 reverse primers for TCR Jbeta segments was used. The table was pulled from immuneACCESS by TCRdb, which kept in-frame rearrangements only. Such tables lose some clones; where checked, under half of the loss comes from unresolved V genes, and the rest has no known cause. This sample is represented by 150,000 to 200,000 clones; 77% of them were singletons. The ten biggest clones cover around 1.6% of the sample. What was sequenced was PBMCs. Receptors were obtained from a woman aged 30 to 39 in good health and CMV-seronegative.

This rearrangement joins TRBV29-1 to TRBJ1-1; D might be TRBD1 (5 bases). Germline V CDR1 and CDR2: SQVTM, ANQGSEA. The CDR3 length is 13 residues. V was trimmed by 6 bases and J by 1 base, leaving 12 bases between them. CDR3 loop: CSVLGGRNTEAFF. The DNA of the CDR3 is TGCAGCGTCCTGGGGGGTAGGAACACTGAAGCTTTCTTT.

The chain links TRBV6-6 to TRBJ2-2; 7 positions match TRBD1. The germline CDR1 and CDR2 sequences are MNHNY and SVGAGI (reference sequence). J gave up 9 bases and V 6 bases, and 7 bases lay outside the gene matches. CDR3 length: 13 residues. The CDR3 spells CASRRTGDRELFF. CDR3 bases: TGTGCCAGCAGACGAACAGGGGACCGGGAGCTGTTTTTT.

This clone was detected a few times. The CDR3 DNA sequence: TGTGCCAGCAGTGGTGGTGGCGGGGGTCCGTACGAGCAGTACTTC. Protein sequence: CASSGGGGGPYEQYF. The V and J genes are TRBV2 and TRBJ2-7, with TRBD2 identical over 7 bases. The CDR3 is 15 residues long. Germline V gives CDR1 SNHLY, CDR2 FYNNEI. The trim removed 4 bases at V and 4 bases at J, leaving 10 bases unmatched. Combining the CDR3 with reference TRBV2 and TRBJ2-7 gives the whole variable domain EPEVTQTPSHQVTQMGQEVILRCVPISNHLYFYWYRQILGQKVEFLVSFYNNEISEKSEIFDDQFSVERPDGSNFTLKIRSTKLEDSAMYFCASSGGGGGPYEQYFGPGTRLTVT.

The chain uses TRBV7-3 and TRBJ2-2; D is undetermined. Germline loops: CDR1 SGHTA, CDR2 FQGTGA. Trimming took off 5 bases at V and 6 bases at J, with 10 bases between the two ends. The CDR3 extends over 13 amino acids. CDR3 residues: CASSQSRAGELFF. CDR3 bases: TGTGCCAGCAGCCAATCACGGGCCGGGGAGCTGTTTTTT.

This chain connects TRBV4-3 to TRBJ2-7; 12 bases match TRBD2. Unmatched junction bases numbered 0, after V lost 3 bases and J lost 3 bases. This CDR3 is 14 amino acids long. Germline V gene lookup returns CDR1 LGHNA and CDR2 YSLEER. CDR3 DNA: TGCGCCAGCAGCCAGGGACTAGCGGGCTACGAGCAGTACTTC. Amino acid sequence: CASSQGLAGYEQYF.

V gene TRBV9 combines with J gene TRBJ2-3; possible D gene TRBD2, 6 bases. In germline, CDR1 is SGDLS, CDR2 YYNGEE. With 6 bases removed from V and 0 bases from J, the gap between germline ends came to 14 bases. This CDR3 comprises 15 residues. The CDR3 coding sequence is TGTGCCAGCACCCTTAGCGGCACTAGCACAGATACGCAGTATTTT. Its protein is CASTLSGTSTDTQYF.

DNA for the CDR3: TGCGCCAGCAGCTTGGAAGCCAACCTTTATGGCTACACCTTC. It is translated as CASSLEANLYGYTF. The genes are TRBV5-1 and TRBJ1-2, with D unresolved. This CDR3 is 14 amino acids long. Per germline, CDR1 SGHRS and CDR2 YFSETQ. V was clipped by 0 bases and J by 5 bases, with 11 bases between them. The full variable domain, its missing parts supplied by reference TRBV5-1 and TRBJ1-2, is KAGVTQTPRYLIKTRGQQVTLSCSPISGHRSVSWYQQTPGQGLQFLFEYFSETQRNKGNFPGRFSGRQFSNSRSEMNVSTLELGDSALYLCASSLEANLYGYTFGSGTRLTVV.

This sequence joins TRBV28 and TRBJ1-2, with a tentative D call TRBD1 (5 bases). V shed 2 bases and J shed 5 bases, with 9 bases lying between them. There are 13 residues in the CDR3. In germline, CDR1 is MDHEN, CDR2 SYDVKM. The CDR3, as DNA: TGTGCCAGCAGTTTAGTACAGGAGTATGGCTACACCTTC. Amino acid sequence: CASSLVQEYGYTF.

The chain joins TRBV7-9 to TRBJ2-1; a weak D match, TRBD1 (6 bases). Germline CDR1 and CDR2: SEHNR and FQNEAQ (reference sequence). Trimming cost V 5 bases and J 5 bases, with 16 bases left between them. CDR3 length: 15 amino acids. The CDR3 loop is CASSHVGRGDNEQFF. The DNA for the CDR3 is TGTGCCAGCAGCCATGTAGGCAGGGGAGACAATGAGCAGTTCTTC.

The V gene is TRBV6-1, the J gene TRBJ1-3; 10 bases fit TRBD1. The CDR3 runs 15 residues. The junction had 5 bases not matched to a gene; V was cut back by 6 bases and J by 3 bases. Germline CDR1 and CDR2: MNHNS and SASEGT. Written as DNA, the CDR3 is TGTGCCAGCAGCCCCGACAGGGGGCTTGGAAACACCATATATTTT. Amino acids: CASSPDRGLGNTIYF.

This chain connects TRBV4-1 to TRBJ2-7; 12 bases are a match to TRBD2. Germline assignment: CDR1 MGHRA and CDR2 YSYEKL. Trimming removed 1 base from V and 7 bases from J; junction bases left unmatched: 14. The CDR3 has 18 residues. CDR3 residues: CASSQGPPPSGGVQEQYF. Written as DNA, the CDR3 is TGCGCCAGCAGCCAAGGCCCTCCTCCTAGCGGGGGGGTTCAAGAGCAGTACTTC.

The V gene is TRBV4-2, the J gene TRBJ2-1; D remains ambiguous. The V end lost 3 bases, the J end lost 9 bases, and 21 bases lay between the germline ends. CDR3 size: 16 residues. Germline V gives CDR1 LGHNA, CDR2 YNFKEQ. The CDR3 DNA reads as TGTGCCAGCAGCCAGGGTGACATTCGCGATGATGGTGAGCAGTTCTTC. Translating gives CASSQGDIRDDGEQFF.

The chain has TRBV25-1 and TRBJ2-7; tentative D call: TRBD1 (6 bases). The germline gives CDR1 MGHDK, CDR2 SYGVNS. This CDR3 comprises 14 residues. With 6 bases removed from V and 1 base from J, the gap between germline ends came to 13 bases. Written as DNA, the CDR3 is TGTGCCAGCAGCACCCAGGACAGATCCTACGAGCAGTACTTC. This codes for CASSTQDRSYEQYF.

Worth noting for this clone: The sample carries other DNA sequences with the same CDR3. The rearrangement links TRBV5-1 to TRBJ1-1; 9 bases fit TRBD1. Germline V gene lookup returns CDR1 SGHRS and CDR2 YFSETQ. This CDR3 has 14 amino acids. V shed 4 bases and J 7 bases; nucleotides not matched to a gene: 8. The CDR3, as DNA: TGCGCCAGCAGCCCGGGACAGGGAGGAGGTGAAGCTTTCTTT. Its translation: CASSPGQGGGEAFF.

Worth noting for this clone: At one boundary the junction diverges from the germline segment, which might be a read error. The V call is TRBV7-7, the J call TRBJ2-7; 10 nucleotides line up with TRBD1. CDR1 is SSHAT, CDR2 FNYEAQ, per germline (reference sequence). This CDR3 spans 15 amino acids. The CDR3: CASSPRQGAMSEQYF. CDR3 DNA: TGTGCTAGCAGCCCCCGACAGGGGGCAATGAGCGAGCAGTACTTC.